This T cell receptor (beta chain) stems from a study of blood T cells in healthy people across ages. CDR3 length: 12 amino acids. Germline CDR1 reads SNHLY; CDR2 reads FYNNEI. Trimming took off 5 bases at V and 12 bases at J, with 14 bases between the two ends. Primers used in a second PCR of roughly 7 to 11 cycles were a sample-barcoded 5' primer and a J-beta primer mix. Using its own MiXCR run on the 5' RACE reads, TCRdb lists one record per CDR3 protein. The sample shows roughly 1,000,000 distinct CDR3 sequences, approximately 26% of them seen only once. These data also formed part of another study, on T cells of mothers and their children. That source notes: Slightly higher overlap, not significant, was seen in related mother-child pairs than in unrelated pairs.

The genes are TRBV2 and TRBJ2-1, with D unclear. This clonotype was sampled from a girl aged 2 to 9 in good health. Sequenced input: blood. The CDR3 here is CASSRPELGQFF. The CDR3 DNA is TGTGCCAGCAGTCGACCGGAATTGGGGCAGTTCTTC.